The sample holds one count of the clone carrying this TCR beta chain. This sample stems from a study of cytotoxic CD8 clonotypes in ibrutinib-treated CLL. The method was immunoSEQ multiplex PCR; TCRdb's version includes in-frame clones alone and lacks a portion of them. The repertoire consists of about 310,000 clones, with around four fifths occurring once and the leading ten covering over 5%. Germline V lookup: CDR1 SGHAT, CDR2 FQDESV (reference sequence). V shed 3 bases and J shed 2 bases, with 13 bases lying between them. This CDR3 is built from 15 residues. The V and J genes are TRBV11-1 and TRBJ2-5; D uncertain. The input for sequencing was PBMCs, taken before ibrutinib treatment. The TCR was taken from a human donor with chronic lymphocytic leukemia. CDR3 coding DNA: TGTGCCAGCAGCTTCGACCCCGGGTCACAAGAGACCCAGTACTTC. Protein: CASSFDPGSQETQYF.